Presented here are 14 T cell receptor beta chains from one specimen sequenced in a study of shared T cell receptors in the human thymus. The protocol was immunoSEQ multiplex PCR, while the TCRdb copy is restricted to in-frame clones and leaves out a portion. The sample records over 350,000 clones, about 95% being singletons. The sample was thymocytes. These receptors all stem from a human donor.

This clone was picked up one time. The chain is built from TRBV2 and TRBJ2-1; possibly TRBD1 for D (6 bases). Between the trimmed V and J ends, which lost 11 bases and 7 bases, there was a span of 24 bases. Germline CDR1 reads SNHLY; CDR2 reads FYNNEI. This CDR3 has 15 residues. CDR3 sequence reads: CARTSAGEAENEQFF. CDR3 DNA: TGTGCCCGCACGTCAGCAGGGGAAGCGGAAAATGAGCAGTTCTTC.

The gene calls are TRBV4-2 and TRBJ2-3; D not resolved. Germline V CDR1 and CDR2: LGHNA, YNFKEQ. V was clipped by 4 bases and J by 1 base, with 18 bases between them. The CDR3 is 17 residues long. The CDR3 DNA follows: TGTGCCAGCAGCCGAGATACATCTAGGCACCGCACAGATACGCAGTATTTT. It is translated as CASSRDTSRHRTDTQYF.

The chain combines TRBV7-2 with TRBJ2-3, with 11 nucleotides matching TRBD2. The V segment lost 7 bases and the J segment 5 bases; nucleotides outside the gene matches: 11. The CDR3 sequence is 16 residues long. CDR1 is SGHTA and CDR2 is FQGNSA in the germline V gene. The CDR3 here is CASTMGLAGGIDTQYF. CDR3 bases: TGTGCCAGCACCATGGGGCTAGCGGGAGGAATAGATACGCAGTATTTT.

This clone has a single count. This sequence joins TRBV15 and TRBJ2-7; 9 bases match TRBD1. J was trimmed by 5 bases and V by 1 base; bases with no gene match: 6. The CDR3 totals 15 residues. Germline CDR1 and CDR2: LNHNV and YYDKDF (reference sequence). This CDR3 is CATSRVGTGMNEQYF. DNA for the CDR3: TGTGCCACCAGCAGAGTTGGGACAGGGATGAACGAGCAGTACTTC.

V gene TRBV28 combines with J gene TRBJ2-7; the D gene could be TRBD1 or TRBD2 (5 bases each). V lost 8 bases and J 10 bases, leaving 30 bases between the germline ends. This CDR3 has 16 amino acids. The germline V gene has CDR1 MDHEN and CDR2 SYDVKM. The CDR3 bases are TGTGCCAGCCGACACACCCTGAAAGGGACGGCCCTACGACAGTACTTC. It encodes CASRHTLKGTALRQYF.

The rearrangement joins TRBV19 to TRBJ1-5; no reliable D call. CDR3 length equals 15 residues. Germline assignment: CDR1 LNHDA and CDR2 SQIVND (reference sequence). V lost 5 bases and J 0 bases, leaving 11 bases between the germline ends. The CDR3 reads CASSLDGYSNQPQHF. The CDR3 bases are TGTGCCAGTAGTCTCGACGGGTATAGCAATCAGCCCCAGCATTTT.

This chain links TRBV14 with TRBJ2-3; the D is unclear. Germline V lookup: CDR1 SGHDN, CDR2 FVKESK. V was shortened by 3 bases and J by 3 bases, with 16 bases between the two germline ends. The CDR3 is made up of 16 amino acids. The CDR3 DNA reads as TGTGCCAGCAGCCAGCCAAGCACATATTTTACAGATACGCAGTATTTT. It encodes CASSQPSTYFTDTQYF.

The chain joins TRBV4-3 to TRBJ2-1; D is unclear. The CDR3 loop spans 15 amino acids. Trimming cost V 0 bases and J 7 bases, with 13 bases left between them. Germline CDR1 is LGHNA and CDR2 is YSLEER. The CDR3 is CASSQDRALKNEQFF. The CDR3 nucleotides read TGCGCCAGCAGCCAAGACAGAGCCCTTAAAAATGAGCAGTTCTTC.

The gene calls are TRBV28 and TRBJ2-7; TRBD2 is a possible D gene (6 bases). CDR3 length: 14 amino acids. V dropped 4 bases and J dropped 1 base, with 11 bases sitting between them. In germline, CDR1 is MDHEN, CDR2 SYDVKM. CDR3 loop: CASSSSDSSYEQYF. CDR3 in DNA: TGTGCCAGCAGTTCTAGCGACAGTTCCTACGAGCAGTACTTC.

This clone was counted once. The chain uses TRBV4-2 and TRBJ1-3, with unresolved D. Germline V gives CDR1 LGHNA, CDR2 YNFKEQ. This CDR3 comprises 16 residues. With 1 base removed from V and 6 bases from J, the gap between germline ends came to 16 bases. The CDR3 bases are TGTGCCAGCAGCCAAGGCTTTTGGCAGAACCTAAACACCATATATTTT. Encoded protein: CASSQGFWQNLNTIYF.

The chain joins TRBV4-3 to TRBJ2-3; D not resolved. This CDR3 has 16 amino acids. Germline loops: CDR1 LGHNA, CDR2 YSLEER. V dropped 3 bases and J dropped 2 bases, with 15 bases sitting between them. In DNA, the CDR3 is TGCGCCAGCAGCCAGGTCGGACCATCTCACACAGATACGCAGTATTTT. It specifies CASSQVGPSHTDTQYF.

The rearrangement links TRBV4-2 to TRBJ2-7; TRBD2 matches at 13 bases. The CDR3 is 20 amino acids. J was trimmed by 5 bases and V by 3 bases; bases with no gene match: 19. The germline CDR1 and CDR2 sequences are LGHNA and YNFKEQ. CDR3 sequence reads: CASSHSLPGLAGAGGHEQYF. For the CDR3, the DNA is TGTGCCAGCAGCCATTCCCTTCCAGGACTAGCGGGAGCCGGGGGCCACGAGCAGTACTTC.

The chain is built from TRBV5-1 and TRBJ1-2, with a possible D match to TRBD1 (5 bases). The CDR3 length is 15 residues. Germline CDR1 SGHRS, CDR2 YFSETQ. Trimming shortened V by 0 bases and J by 6 bases, and 15 bases separated the two germline ends. The CDR3 nucleotides read TGCGCCAGCAGCTTGGTAACCGGGGCCTTGGATGGCTACACCTTC. This gives the protein CASSLVTGALDGYTF. Full variable domain (rest looked up from reference TRBV5-1 and TRBJ1-2): KAGVTQTPRYLIKTRGQQVTLSCSPISGHRSVSWYQQTPGQGLQFLFEYFSETQRNKGNFPGRFSGRQFSNSRSEMNVSTLELGDSALYLCASSLVTGALDGYTFGSGTRLTVV.

The rearrangement joins TRBV13 to TRBJ2-7, with 10 bases lining up with TRBD1. V shed 5 bases, J shed 2 bases, and the junction held 6 bases outside the gene matches. Germline assignment: CDR1 PRHDT and CDR2 FYEKMQ (reference sequence). The CDR3 length is 15 residues. The CDR3 sequence: CASSRTGTGAYEQYF. The CDR3 bases are TGTGCCAGCAGCCGAACCGGGACAGGGGCCTACGAGCAGTACTTC.